The subject of this entry is one T cell receptor (beta chain). Living in 24 US areas, the participants were between roughly 18 and 89 years of age. This sample was included in a study of blood T cell repertoires in COVID-19. At the level of the study: Samples came from the United States, Italy and Spain, spanning acute and convalescent COVID-19.

V was pared by 7 bases and J by 11 bases, with 6 bases of the junction left unmatched. The CDR3 loop spans 13 amino acids. In the source study's methods: How many nucleated cells were present was estimated from reference gene primer amplification. Sequencing used immunoSEQ multiplex PCR; TCRdb keeps in-frame clones, though not all of them. V and J calls and clone size are given by that table; D and trimming were obtained from the DNA. There are about 250,000 clones in the sample; approximately 86% occur only once, and 2.5% to 3% lies in the top ten. Sequenced sample: PBMCs or T cells enriched from blood (not recorded which). The V and J genes are TRBV12-3 or TRBV12-4 and TRBJ1-5; 12 bases map to TRBD1. This receptor was identified in a woman in her thirties with acute COVID-19. The CDR3: CASKGQGAITQHF. CDR3 DNA: TGTGCCAGCAAGGGACAGGGGGCAATTACCCAGCATTTT.